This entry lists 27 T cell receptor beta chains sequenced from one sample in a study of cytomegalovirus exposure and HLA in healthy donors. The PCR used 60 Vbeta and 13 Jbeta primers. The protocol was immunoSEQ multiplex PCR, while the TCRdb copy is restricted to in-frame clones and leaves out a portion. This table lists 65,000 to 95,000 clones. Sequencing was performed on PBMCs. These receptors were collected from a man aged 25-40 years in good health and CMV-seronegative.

As DNA, the CDR3 is TGTGCCAGCAGCGTAGATGGACAGGGAGATCAGCCCCAGCATTTT. It yields the protein CASSVDGQGDQPQHF. The chain joins TRBV9 to TRBJ1-5; 8 bases are shared with TRBD1. This CDR3 spans 15 amino acids. CDR1 and CDR2 from the germline V gene are SGDLS and YYNGEE. With V trimmed by 0 bases and J by 5 bases, 4 bases remained unmatched.

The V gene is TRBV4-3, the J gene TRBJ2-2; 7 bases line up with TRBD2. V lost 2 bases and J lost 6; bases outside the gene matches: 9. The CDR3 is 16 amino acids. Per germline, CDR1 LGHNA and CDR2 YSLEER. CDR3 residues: CASSQRSGGTSGELFF. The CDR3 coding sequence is TGCGCCAGCAGCCAAAGGTCGGGAGGAACTTCCGGGGAGCTGTTTTTT.

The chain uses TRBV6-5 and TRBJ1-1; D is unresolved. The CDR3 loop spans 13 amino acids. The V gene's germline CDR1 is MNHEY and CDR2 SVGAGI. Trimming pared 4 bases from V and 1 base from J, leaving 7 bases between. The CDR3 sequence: CASSSSPNTEAFF. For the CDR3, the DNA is TGTGCCAGCAGTTCCAGTCCGAACACTGAAGCTTTCTTT.

CDR3 DNA sequence: TGCGCCAGCAGCTTGTGGGGCGCGGGGGATGAAAAACTGTTTTTT. It is translated as CASSLWGAGDEKLFF. The chain joins TRBV5-1 to TRBJ1-4, with D perhaps matching TRBD1 (5 bases). Trimming took 1 base from V and 6 from J, leaving 13 bases between them. Germline V lookup: CDR1 SGHRS, CDR2 YFSETQ. This CDR3 has 15 residues. Full variable domain (missing parts from reference TRBV5-1 and TRBJ1-4): KAGVTQTPRYLIKTRGQQVTLSCSPISGHRSVSWYQQTPGQGLQFLFEYFSETQRNKGNFPGRFSGRQFSNSRSEMNVSTLELGDSALYLCASSLWGAGDEKLFFGSGTQLSVL.

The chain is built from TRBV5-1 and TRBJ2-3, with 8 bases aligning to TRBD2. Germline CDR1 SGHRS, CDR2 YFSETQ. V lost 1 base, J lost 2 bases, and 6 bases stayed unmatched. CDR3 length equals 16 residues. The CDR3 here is CASSLYGSGNTDTQYF. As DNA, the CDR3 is TGCGCCAGCAGCTTGTATGGTAGCGGGAACACAGATACGCAGTATTTT.

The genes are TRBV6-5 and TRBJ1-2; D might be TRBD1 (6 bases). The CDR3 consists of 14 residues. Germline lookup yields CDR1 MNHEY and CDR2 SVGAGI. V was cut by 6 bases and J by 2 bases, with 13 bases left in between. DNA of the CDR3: TGTGCCAGCAGACCGGGACACGTCAACTATGGCTACACCTTC. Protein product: CASRPGHVNYGYTF.

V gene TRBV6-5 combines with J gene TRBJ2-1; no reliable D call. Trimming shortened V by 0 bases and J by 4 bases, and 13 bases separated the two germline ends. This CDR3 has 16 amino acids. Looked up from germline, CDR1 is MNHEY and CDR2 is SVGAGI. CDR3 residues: CASSYSGTLRYNEQFF. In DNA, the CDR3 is TGTGCCAGCAGTTACTCGGGCACATTAAGATACAATGAGCAGTTCTTC.

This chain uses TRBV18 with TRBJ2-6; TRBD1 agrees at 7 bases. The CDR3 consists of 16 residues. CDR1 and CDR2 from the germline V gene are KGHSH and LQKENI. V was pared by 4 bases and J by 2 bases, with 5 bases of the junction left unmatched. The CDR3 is CASSQTQGTGANVLTF. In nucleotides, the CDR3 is TGTGCCAGCTCACAAACACAGGGGACTGGGGCCAACGTCCTGACTTTC.

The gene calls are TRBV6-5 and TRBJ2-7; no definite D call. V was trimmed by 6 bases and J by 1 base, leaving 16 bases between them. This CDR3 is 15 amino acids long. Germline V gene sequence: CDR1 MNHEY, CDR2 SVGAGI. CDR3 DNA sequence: TGTGCCAGCAGCTACAATACCAGGTGGTCCTACGAGCAGTACTTC. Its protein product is CASSYNTRWSYEQYF.

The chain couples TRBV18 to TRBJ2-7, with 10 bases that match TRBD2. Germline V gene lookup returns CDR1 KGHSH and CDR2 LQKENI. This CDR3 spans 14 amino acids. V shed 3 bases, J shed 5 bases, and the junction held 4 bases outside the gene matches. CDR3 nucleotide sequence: TGTGCCAGCTCACCCACTAGCGGGGCCAACGAGCAGTACTTC. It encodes CASSPTSGANEQYF. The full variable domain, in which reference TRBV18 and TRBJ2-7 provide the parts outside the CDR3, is NAGVMQNPRHLVRRRGQEARLRCSPMKGHSHVYWYRQLPEEGLKFMVYLQKENIIDESGMPKERFSAEFPKEGPSILRIQQVVRGDSAAYFCASSPTSGANEQYFGPGTRLTVT.

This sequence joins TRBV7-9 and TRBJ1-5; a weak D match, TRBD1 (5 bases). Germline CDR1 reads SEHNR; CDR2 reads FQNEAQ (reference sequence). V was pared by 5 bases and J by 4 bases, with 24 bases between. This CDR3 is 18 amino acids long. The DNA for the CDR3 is TGTGCCAGCAGCCATACAGCGCGTGGGGCCAGTTCGAATCAGCCCCAGCATTTT. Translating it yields CASSHTARGASSNQPQHF.

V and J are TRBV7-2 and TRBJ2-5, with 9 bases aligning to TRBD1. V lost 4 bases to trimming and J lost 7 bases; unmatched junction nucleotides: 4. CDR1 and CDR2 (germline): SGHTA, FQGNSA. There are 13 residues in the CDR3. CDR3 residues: CASSSQGQGTQYF. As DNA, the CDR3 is TGTGCCAGCAGCTCGCAGGGACAGGGGACCCAGTACTTC.

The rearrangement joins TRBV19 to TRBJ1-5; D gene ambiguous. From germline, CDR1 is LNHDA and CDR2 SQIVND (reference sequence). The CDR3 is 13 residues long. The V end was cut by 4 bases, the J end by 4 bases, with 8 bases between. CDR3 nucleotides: TGTGCCAGTAGTAAACAGAGAAATCAGCCCCAGCATTTT. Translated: CASSKQRNQPQHF.

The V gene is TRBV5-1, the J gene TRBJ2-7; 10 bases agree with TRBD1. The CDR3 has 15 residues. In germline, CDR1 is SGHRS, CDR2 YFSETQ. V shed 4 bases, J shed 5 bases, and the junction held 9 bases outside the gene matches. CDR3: CASSRGQGLGDEQYF. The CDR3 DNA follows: TGCGCCAGCAGCAGGGGACAGGGGCTGGGGGACGAGCAGTACTTC.

In nucleotides, the CDR3 is TGCGCCAGCAGTGAGTCTGGGGGACAGCCTGAAGCTTTCTTT. Protein: CASSESGGQPEAFF. The V call is TRBV10-1, the J call TRBJ1-1, with TRBD1 identical over 7 bases. The germline gives CDR1 WNHNN, CDR2 SYGVQD (reference sequence). This CDR3 has 14 residues. V lost 0 bases, J lost 6 bases, and 4 bases stayed unmatched.

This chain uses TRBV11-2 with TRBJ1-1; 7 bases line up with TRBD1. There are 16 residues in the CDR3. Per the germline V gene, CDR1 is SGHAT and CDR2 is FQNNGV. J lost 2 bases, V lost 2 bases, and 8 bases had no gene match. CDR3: CASSLMRQGLNTEAFF. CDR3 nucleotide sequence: TGTGCCAGCAGCTTAATGAGACAGGGACTTAACACTGAAGCTTTCTTT.

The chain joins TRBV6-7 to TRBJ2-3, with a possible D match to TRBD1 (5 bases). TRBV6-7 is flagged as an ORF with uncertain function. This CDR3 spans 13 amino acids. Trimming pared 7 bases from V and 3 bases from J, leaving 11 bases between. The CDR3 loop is CASITGQTDTQYF. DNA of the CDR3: TGTGCCAGCATCACAGGTCAGACAGATACGCAGTATTTT.

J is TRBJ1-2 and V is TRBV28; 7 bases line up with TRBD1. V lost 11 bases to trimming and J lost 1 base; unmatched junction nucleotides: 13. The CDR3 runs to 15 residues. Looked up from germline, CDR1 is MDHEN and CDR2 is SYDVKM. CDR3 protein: CACFAEGAINYGYTF. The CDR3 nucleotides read TGTGCCTGCTTCGCCGAGGGGGCTATTAACTATGGCTACACCTTC.

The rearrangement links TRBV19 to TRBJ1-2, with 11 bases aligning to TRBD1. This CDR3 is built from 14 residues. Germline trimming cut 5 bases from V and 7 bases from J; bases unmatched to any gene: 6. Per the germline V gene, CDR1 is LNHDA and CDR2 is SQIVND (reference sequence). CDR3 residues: CASSFGQGAGGYTF. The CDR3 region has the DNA TGTGCCAGTAGTTTCGGACAGGGGGCTGGTGGCTACACCTTC.

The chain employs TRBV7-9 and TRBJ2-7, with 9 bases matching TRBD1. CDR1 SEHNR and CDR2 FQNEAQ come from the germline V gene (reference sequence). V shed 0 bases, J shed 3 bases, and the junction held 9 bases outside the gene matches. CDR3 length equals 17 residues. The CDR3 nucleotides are TGTGCCAGCAGCTTAGCCCAAGTCGGGACAGGGTTCTACGAGCAGTACTTC. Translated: CASSLAQVGTGFYEQYF.

The CDR3 loop is CASSLDRNRGGYEQYF. CDR3 DNA: TGTGCCAGCAGCTTAGATCGAAACAGGGGGGGTTACGAGCAGTACTTC. The V call is TRBV11-2, the J call TRBJ2-7; D is possibly TRBD1 (8 bases). V shed 0 bases and J shed 4 bases, with 16 bases lying between them. The CDR3 is 16 amino acids. Per the germline V gene, CDR1 is SGHAT and CDR2 is FQNNGV.

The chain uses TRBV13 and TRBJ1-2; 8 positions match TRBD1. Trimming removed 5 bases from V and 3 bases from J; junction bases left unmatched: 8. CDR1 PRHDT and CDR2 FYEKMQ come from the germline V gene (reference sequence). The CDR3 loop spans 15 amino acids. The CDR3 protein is CASSQQGARDYGYTF. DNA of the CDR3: TGTGCCAGCAGCCAGCAGGGGGCGCGCGACTATGGCTACACCTTC.

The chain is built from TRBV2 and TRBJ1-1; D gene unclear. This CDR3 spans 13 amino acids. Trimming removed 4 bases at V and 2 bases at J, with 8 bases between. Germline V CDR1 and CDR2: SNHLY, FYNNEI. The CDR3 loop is CASSVGINTEAFF. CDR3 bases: TGTGCCAGCAGTGTCGGGATTAACACTGAAGCTTTCTTT.

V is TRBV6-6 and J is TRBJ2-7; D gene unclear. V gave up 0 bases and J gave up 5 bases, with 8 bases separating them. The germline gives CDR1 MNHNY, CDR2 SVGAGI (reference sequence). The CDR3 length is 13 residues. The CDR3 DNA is TGTGCCAGCAGTTACTCGAGTCCAAACGAGCAGTACTTC. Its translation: CASSYSSPNEQYF.

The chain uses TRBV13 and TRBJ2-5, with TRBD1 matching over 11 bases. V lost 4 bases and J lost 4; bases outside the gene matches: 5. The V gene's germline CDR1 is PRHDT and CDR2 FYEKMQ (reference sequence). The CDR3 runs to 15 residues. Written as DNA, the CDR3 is TGTGCCAGCAGCTATGCCGGGACAGGGGGAGAGACCCAGTACTTC. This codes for CASSYAGTGGETQYF.

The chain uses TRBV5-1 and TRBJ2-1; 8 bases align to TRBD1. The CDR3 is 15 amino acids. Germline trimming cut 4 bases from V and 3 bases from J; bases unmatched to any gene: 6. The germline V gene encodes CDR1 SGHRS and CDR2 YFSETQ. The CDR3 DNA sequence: TGCGCCAGCAGCCCGGACAGGGTAGGCTACAATGAGCAGTTCTTC. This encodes CASSPDRVGYNEQFF.

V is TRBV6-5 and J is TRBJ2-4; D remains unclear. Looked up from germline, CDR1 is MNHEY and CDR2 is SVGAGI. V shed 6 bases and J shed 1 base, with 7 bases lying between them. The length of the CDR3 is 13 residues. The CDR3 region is CASSPVAKNIQYF. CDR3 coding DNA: TGTGCCAGCAGCCCAGTGGCCAAAAACATTCAGTACTTC.